This T cell receptor (beta chain) was found in a study of OX40 agonist ivuxolimab in advanced cancers. Whole-study context: In this cohort, patients received ivuxolimab, an agonistic anti-OX40 (CD134) antibody. Across the patients, intravenous ivuxolimab was delivered every 2 weeks at 0.01 to 10 mg/kg. Study findings and constraints: At 0.1 to 3.0 mg/kg, CD4+ and CD8+ blood T cells expanded clonally by week 6. Antigen specificity was not determined for the expanded peripheral T cells.

This CDR3 spans 16 amino acids. Germline V gives CDR1 SGDLS, CDR2 YYNGEE. V shed 3 bases and J shed 2 bases, with 17 bases lying between them. Assay: immunoSEQ multiplex PCR; the TCRdb copy retains only in-frame clones and omits some. This sample yields just over 50,000 clones, of which 88% are seen a single time; around 3.5% belongs to the top ten. Note on this clone: The antigen remains undetermined.

Here the sequenced sample was CD4+ or CD8+ T cells sorted from blood, taken in a trial of the OX40 agonist ivuxolimab. This chain links TRBV9 with TRBJ1-2; perhaps TRBD1 as D (5 bases). The receptor was derived from an adult with an advanced solid tumor such as melanoma, head and neck, liver or kidney cancer. The CDR3 DNA reads as TGTGCCAGCAGCGACGGACCGGGACGGATGAACTATGGCTACACCTTC. This codes for CASSDGPGRMNYGYTF.